This passage covers 5 T cell receptor beta chains from one sample sequenced in a study of technical replicates of blood from several donors. Here immunoSEQ multiplex PCR was the method, and the copy in TCRdb shows in-frame clones only, minus some. The sample lists just over 95,000 clones, 85% to 95% occurring once. The sequencing sample was made of T cells isolated from PBMCs. All receptors come from a human donor in good health.

The rearrangement links TRBV14 to TRBJ1-3; tentatively, D is TRBD1 (5 bases). Trimming shortened V by 4 bases and J by 0 bases, and 10 bases separated the two germline ends. CDR1 and CDR2 from the germline V gene are SGHDN and FVKESK. The CDR3 is made up of 15 amino acids. CDR3 loop: CASSLQGSSGNTIYF. DNA for the CDR3: TGTGCCAGCAGCCTGCAGGGTTCCTCTGGAAACACCATATATTTT.

The chain carries TRBV7-9 and TRBJ2-7; 11 nucleotides line up with TRBD2. The CDR3 totals 14 residues. Unmatched junction bases numbered 5, after V lost 5 bases and J lost 5 bases. Germline V CDR1 and CDR2: SEHNR, FQNEAQ (reference sequence). CDR3 nucleotides: TGTGCCAGCAGCAAACTAGCGGGAGAGGACGAGCAGTACTTC. Protein sequence: CASSKLAGEDEQYF.

The chain uses TRBV28 and TRBJ2-2, with TRBD1 identical over 12 bases. After removal of 6 bases from V and 6 bases from J, the junction contained 2 bases not matched to a gene. The CDR3 contains 14 residues. Germline-derived CDR1 and CDR2 are MDHEN and SYDVKM. The DNA for the CDR3 is TGTGCCAGCAGGGGACAGGGGGCATCCGGGGAGCTGTTTTTT. Its translation is CASRGQGASGELFF.

This chain joins TRBV6-5 and TRBJ1-5, with D unresolved. Trimming cost V 6 bases and J 2 bases, with 11 bases left between them. CDR3 size: 14 residues. Looked up from germline, CDR1 is MNHEY and CDR2 is SVGAGI. CDR3 loop: CASRAGTGNQPQHF. The CDR3 nucleotides read TGTGCCAGCAGGGCGGGTACAGGCAATCAGCCCCAGCATTTT.

J is TRBJ2-1 and V is TRBV5-1; 13 bases match TRBD2. The CDR3 is 14 amino acids. V lost 7 bases and J lost 8; bases outside the gene matches: 6. The germline gives CDR1 SGHRS, CDR2 YFSETQ. Here the CDR3 DNA reads TGCGCCAGCCTCCGGACTAGCGGGAGTGATGAGCAGTTCTTC. Its translation is CASLRTSGSDEQFF.